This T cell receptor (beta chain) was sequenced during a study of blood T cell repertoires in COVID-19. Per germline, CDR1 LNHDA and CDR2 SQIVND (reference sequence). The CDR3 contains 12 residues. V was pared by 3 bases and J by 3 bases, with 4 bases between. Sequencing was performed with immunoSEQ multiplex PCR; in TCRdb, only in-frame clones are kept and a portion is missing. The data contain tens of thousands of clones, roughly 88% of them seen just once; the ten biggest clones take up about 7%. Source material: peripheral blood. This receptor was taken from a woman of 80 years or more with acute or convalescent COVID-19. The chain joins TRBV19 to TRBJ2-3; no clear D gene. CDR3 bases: TGTGCCAGTAGTATTAGAACAGATACGCAGTATTTT. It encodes CASSIRTDTQYF.